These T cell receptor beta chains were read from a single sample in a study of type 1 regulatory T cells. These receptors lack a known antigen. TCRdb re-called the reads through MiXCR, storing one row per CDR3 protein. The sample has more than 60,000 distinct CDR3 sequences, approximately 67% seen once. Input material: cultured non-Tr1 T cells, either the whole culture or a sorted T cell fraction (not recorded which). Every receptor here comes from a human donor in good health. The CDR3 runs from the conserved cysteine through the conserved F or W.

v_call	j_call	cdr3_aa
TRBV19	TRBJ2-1	CASSMWEKYNEQFF
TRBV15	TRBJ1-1	CATSRVRGVTNTEAFF
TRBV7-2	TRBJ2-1	CASIIRTGYYNEQFF
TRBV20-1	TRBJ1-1	CSARESQGAFTEAFF
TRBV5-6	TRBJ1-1	CASSRPTGRAFF
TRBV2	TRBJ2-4	CASSDWKGRAKNIQYF
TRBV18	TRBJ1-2	CASSPGQDYGYTF
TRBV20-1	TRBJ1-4	CSARGGFGELFF
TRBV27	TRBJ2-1	CASSLLGGTLFF
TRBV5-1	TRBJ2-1	CASSLQVVAGDNEQFF
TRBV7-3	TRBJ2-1	CASSMTSGDYNEQFF
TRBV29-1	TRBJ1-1	CSASGLPNTNTEAFF
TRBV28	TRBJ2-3	CASSFGSGRGWTDTQYF
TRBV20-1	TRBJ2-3	CSARVPGLAGSTDTQYF
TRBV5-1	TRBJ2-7	CASSLAVFGQSSWEQYF
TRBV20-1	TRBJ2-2	CSASPSGRASGELFF
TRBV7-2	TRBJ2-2	CASRGQDNTGELFF
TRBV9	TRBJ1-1	CASSVAGNRMNTEAFF
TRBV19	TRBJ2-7	CASSISLGLSYEQYF
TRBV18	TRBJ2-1	CASSPLAANEQFF
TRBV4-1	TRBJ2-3	CASSQELGTDTQYF